The clone carrying this TCR beta chain was found once. CDR3 size: 12 residues. Per the germline V gene, CDR1 is DFQATT and CDR2 is SNEGSKA (reference sequence). Losses at the gene ends were 3 bases for V and 10 bases for J; bases not matched to a gene: 4. For the second PCR, which ran for roughly 6 to 11 cycles, a sample-barcoded 5' primer and a J-beta primer mix were used. TCRdb redid the calling of the 5' RACE reads with MiXCR, one entry per CDR3 protein. Found here are some 890,000 distinct CDR3 sequences, roughly 29% of them singletons; the top ten hold about 10%. The source of the sample is a study of blood T cells in healthy people across ages. Study as a whole: With template switching, about one barcoded beta molecule was captured per two T cells.

The same sample was also used in a study of T cells of mothers and their children. That investigation notes: The TCR beta CDR3 read count exceeded 8 million for each mother and was around 3.1 million for each child. Related and unrelated pairs show TCR recombination output that thymic selection shapes similarly.

The sample consisted of blood. The clonotype originates from a woman aged 35 to 49 in good health. V and J are TRBV20-1 and TRBJ2-1; 9 nucleotides agree with TRBD2. In DNA, the CDR3 is TGCAGTGCTAGTCGGCTAGCGGGGGAGCAGTTCTTC. Translation: CSASRLAGEQFF.